This is a list of T cell receptor beta chains from one sample in a study of shared clonotypes between healthy human individuals. The method was immunoSEQ multiplex PCR; TCRdb's version includes in-frame clones alone and lacks a portion of them. The sample consists of some 490,000 clones, 81% of them appearing once. The material sequenced was PBMCs. Receptors originate from a woman aged 35 to 49 in good health. Some clones in this sample may be carry-over from other donors' samples. Both conserved end residues are part of each CDR3. The D gene is left open where the match is weak. Some rows mark clone size as missing; the rest say once, few, many or name a class of expanded clone.

j_gene,d_gene,abundance,v_gene,CDR3aa,CDR3nt
TRBJ2-7,-,-,TRBV21-1,CASSKPGQGIPYEQYF,TGTGCCAGCAGCAAACCGGGACAGGGGATCCCATACGAGCAGTACTTC
TRBJ2-7,-,-,TRBV6-1,CASSNLGYEQYF,TGTGCCAGCAGTAACCTGGGTTACGAGCAGTACTTC
TRBJ2-1,TRBD2,-,TRBV6-4,CASRGLAGVSYNEQFF,TGTGCCAGCAGAGGACTAGCGGGAGTCTCCTACAATGAGCAGTTCTTC
TRBJ1-5,-,many,TRBV27,CASMGVGQPQHF,TGTGCCAGCATGGGAGTTGGTCAGCCCCAGCATTTT
TRBJ2-7,-,-,TRBV27,CASRASGPKSEYF,TGTGCCAGCCGGGCGTCCGGGCCCAAATCGGAGTACTTC
TRBJ1-3,-,-,TRBV28,CASVGGGYSGNTIYF,TGTGCCAGCGTAGGGGGGGGGTACTCTGGAAACACCATATATTTT
TRBJ2-7,-,-,TRBV2,CASTVDRIYEQYF,TGTGCCAGCACCGTCGACAGGATCTACGAGCAGTACTTC
TRBJ1-2,-,once,TRBV5-6,CASSLRSEYGYTF,TGTGCCAGCAGCTTAAGGTCGGAGTATGGCTACACCTTC
TRBJ2-3,-,-,TRBV2,CASRTRWDGTQYF,TGTGCCAGCAGGACTAGGTGGGACGGTACGCAGTATTTT
TRBJ2-7,-,-,TRBV19,CASSIEQGGNEQYF,TGTGCCAGTAGTATAGAGCAGGGGGGAAACGAGCAGTACTTC